Below are 6 T cell receptor beta chains sequenced from a single sample in a study of CD8 T cells in Susac syndrome. A quantity of about 0.45 to 1 ug RNA underwent reverse transcription using random hexamers. TCRdb redid the calling of the immunoSEQ multiplex PCR reads with MiXCR, one entry per CDR3 protein. The profile covers approximately 79,000 distinct CDR3 sequences, with 80% to 95% appearing a single time and around 0.45% taken by the ten largest. The sequenced sample was CD8+ T cells from PBMCs. These receptors came from a human donor with Susac syndrome.

The CDR3 sequence is CASSYSGGTGELFF. As DNA, the CDR3 is TGTGCCAGCAGTTACTCAGGGGGGACCGGGGAGCTGTTTTTT. The genes are TRBV6-6 and TRBJ2-2, with D tentatively TRBD1 or TRBD2 (6 bases each). The germline CDR1 and CDR2 sequences are MNHNY and SVGAGI (reference sequence). V was shortened by 0 bases and J by 5 bases, with 7 bases between the two germline ends. The CDR3 is 14 amino acids.

This clonotype was counted only a few times. This rearrangement joins TRBV7-9 to TRBJ2-7; perhaps TRBD2 as D (6 bases). Germline V gene lookup returns CDR1 SEHNR and CDR2 FQNEAQ (reference sequence). The CDR3 is 12 amino acids. The ends were cut back, 4 bases at V and 3 bases at J, with 7 bases in the middle. In nucleotides, the CDR3 is TGTGCCAGCAGCTACGGGGGCTACGAGCAGTACTTC. Its protein product is CASSYGGYEQYF.

This chain uses TRBV7-2 with TRBJ2-7; perhaps TRBD2 as D (6 bases). Deletions cut 2 bases from V and 9 bases from J, with 14 bases between. Germline lookup yields CDR1 SGHTA and CDR2 FQGNSA. The CDR3 is 13 amino acids. CDR3 region: CASSLMTSDGQYF. The CDR3 nucleotides read TGTGCCAGCAGCTTAATGACTAGTGATGGGCAGTACTTC.

V gene TRBV5-4 combines with J gene TRBJ2-1, with 10 bases aligning to TRBD2. CDR1 SGHNT and CDR2 YYREEE come from the germline V gene (reference sequence). The CDR3 consists of 18 residues. The junction had 6 bases not matched to a gene; V was cut back by 0 bases and J by 0 bases. The CDR3 loop reads CASSLVTSGSSSYNEQFF. DNA of the CDR3: TGTGCCAGCAGCTTGGTGACTAGCGGGTCGAGCTCCTACAATGAGCAGTTCTTC. The whole variable domain, filled in from reference TRBV5-4 and TRBJ2-1, reads ETGVTQSPTHLIKTRGQQVTLRCSSQSGHNTVSWYQQALGQGPQFIFQYYREEENGRGNFPPRFSGLQFPNYSSELNVNALELDDSALYLCASSLVTSGSSSYNEQFFGPGTRLTVL.

V usage is TRBV12-3 or TRBV12-4 and J usage is TRBJ2-5, with TRBD2 matching over 10 bases. The V segment lost 5 bases and the J segment 4 bases; nucleotides outside the gene matches: 7. This CDR3 spans 15 amino acids. Written as DNA, the CDR3 is TGTGCCAGCAGTCATCCGGGACTAGCGCTAGAGACCCAGTACTTC. Its translation is CASSHPGLALETQYF.

The count of this clonotype is one. The rearrangement joins TRBV9 to TRBJ1-3; D remains ambiguous. The CDR3 totals 14 residues. Trimming pared 0 bases from V and 1 base from J, leaving 5 bases between. CDR1 and CDR2 (germline): SGDLS, YYNGEE. CDR3: CASSVALSGNTIYF. CDR3 sequence (DNA): TGTGCCAGCAGCGTAGCACTATCTGGAAACACCATATATTTT. The full variable domain, with the rest looked up from reference TRBV9 and TRBJ1-3, is DSGVTQTPKHLITATGQRVTLRCSPRSGDLSVYWYQQSLDQGLQFLIQYYNGEERAKGNILERFSAQQFPDLHSELNLSSLELGDSALYFCASSVALSGNTIYFGEGSWLTVV.